The 20 T cell receptor beta chains below all came from one sample that was sequenced in a study of blood T cells in healthy people across ages. The second PCR ran about 6 to 11 cycles with a sample-barcoded 5' primer and J-beta primers. One entry per CDR3 protein results from TCRdb running MiXCR on the 5' RACE reads. This table holds about 1.5 million distinct CDR3 sequences, approximately 43% found once. Sample: blood. These receptor sequences come from a woman between 18 and 29 years old in good health.

This sequence joins TRBV20-1 and TRBJ2-1, with D possibly being TRBD2 (5 bases). The length of the CDR3 is 14 residues. Germline V CDR1 and CDR2: DFQATT, SNEGSKA (reference sequence). V lost 0 bases and J lost 13, with 19 bases in between. CDR3 residues: CSAREGLAQETQFF. The CDR3 DNA sequence: TGCAGTGCTAGAGAGGGTCTAGCTCAAGAGACCCAGTTCTTC.

This clonotype was seen a few times. This chain links TRBV10-3 with TRBJ1-2, with a tentative D call TRBD1 (6 bases). The CDR3 loop spans 15 amino acids. From germline, CDR1 is ENHRY and CDR2 SYGVKD. V lost 1 base and J 6 bases, leaving 15 bases between the germline ends. This chain's CDR3 is CAISEYNREADGYTF. The CDR3, as DNA: TGTGCCATCAGTGAGTATAACAGGGAAGCTGATGGCTACACCTTC.

CDR3 coding DNA: TGTGCCAGTAGAAGGACAGGGGCTCTATCCTACGAGCAGTACTTC. Residues: CASRRTGALSYEQYF. The chain joins TRBV19 to TRBJ2-5; 9 nucleotides line up with TRBD1. TRBJ2-7 explains the end of the DNA better; the J call may be wrong. Germline CDR1 LNHDA, CDR2 SQIVND (reference sequence). CDR3 length: 15 amino acids.

V usage is TRBV15 and J usage is TRBJ1-2; tentative D call: TRBD1 (5 bases). The CDR3 length is 16 residues. Trimming took 0 bases from V and 2 from J, leaving 13 bases between them. Germline CDR1 reads LNHNV; CDR2 reads YYDKDF (reference sequence). CDR3 loop: CATSRDLETANYGYTF. CDR3 DNA: TGTGCCACCAGCAGAGATCTCGAGACAGCGAACTATGGCTACACCTTC.

On this clonotype itself: The junction does not match germline at one end; this may be a read error. The V call is TRBV6-1, the J call TRBJ1-1; perhaps TRBD1 as D (6 bases). The CDR3 has 14 amino acids. Germline-derived CDR1 and CDR2 are MNHNS and SASEGT. The CDR3 spells CACRLGHPNTEAFF. The CDR3 DNA sequence: TGTGCCTGCAGATTGGGACACCCAAACACTGAAGCTTTCTTT.

This chain uses TRBV3-1 with TRBJ1-2; D is ambiguous. Germline V gives CDR1 LGHDT, CDR2 YNNKEL (reference sequence). Trimming took 1 base from V and 0 from J, leaving 9 bases between them. This CDR3 is built from 15 residues. CDR3 coding DNA: TGTGCCAGCAGCCAAGCAGGCGGAGCTAACTATGGCTACACCTTC. Protein: CASSQAGGANYGYTF.

Only a few counts were recorded for this clonotype. The chain employs TRBV7-9 and TRBJ2-5; D might be TRBD1 or TRBD2, each matching 6 bases. Germline assignment: CDR1 SEHNR and CDR2 FQNEAQ (reference sequence). The CDR3 has 16 residues. Trimming took off 2 bases at V and 2 bases at J, with 15 bases between the two ends. The CDR3 region is CASSLKPGAVQETQYF. In DNA, the CDR3 is TGTGCCAGCAGCTTAAAGCCGGGGGCGGTTCAAGAGACCCAGTACTTC.

The V call is TRBV5-1, the J call TRBJ2-5; 12 bases are shared with TRBD2. This CDR3 has 15 residues. The J segment lost 3 bases and the V segment lost 4 bases, leaving 4 bases of the junction unmatched. Germline V gene sequence: CDR1 SGHRS, CDR2 YFSETQ. The CDR3 here is CASSRWTSGKETQYF. CDR3 DNA: TGCGCCAGCAGCCGATGGACTAGCGGGAAAGAGACCCAGTACTTC.

The chain links TRBV2 to TRBJ1-1; D gene uncertain. The CDR3 is 11 residues long. CDR1 SNHLY and CDR2 FYNNEI come from the germline V gene. V was cut by 10 bases and J by 3 bases, with 9 bases left in between. The CDR3 protein is CATGRDTEAFF. The CDR3 DNA reads as TGTGCCACCGGTCGGGACACTGAAGCTTTCTTT.

This clonotype was counted a few times. The chain carries TRBV11-2 and TRBJ2-3; 13 nucleotides agree with TRBD2. The germline gives CDR1 SGHAT, CDR2 FQNNGV. V was pared by 4 bases and J by 6 bases, with 4 bases of the junction left unmatched. The CDR3 runs 15 residues. The CDR3 is CASSYTSGRADTQYF. The CDR3 nucleotides are TGTGCCAGCAGCTATACTAGCGGGAGGGCGGATACGCAGTATTTT.

The V gene is TRBV20-1, the J gene TRBJ1-4, with a possible D match to TRBD1 (5 bases). The ends were cut back, 1 base at V and 7 bases at J, with 13 bases in the middle. CDR3 length: 14 residues. The germline V gene has CDR1 DFQATT and CDR2 SNEGSKA (reference sequence). This chain's CDR3 is CSARVPREGEKLFF. CDR3 bases: TGCAGTGCTAGAGTACCCAGGGAAGGTGAAAAACTGTTTTTT.

The rearrangement joins TRBV5-5 to TRBJ2-5; no firm D call. There are 14 residues in the CDR3. Per the germline V gene, CDR1 is SGHKS and CDR2 is YYEKEE (reference sequence). The V end lost 4 bases, the J end lost 1 base, and 11 bases lay between the germline ends. For the CDR3, the DNA is TGTGCCAGCAGCGACGCGGCACTCCAAGAGACCCAGTACTTC. It codes for CASSDAALQETQYF.

V usage is TRBV6-2 or TRBV6-3 and J usage is TRBJ2-2, with 12 bases aligning to TRBD2. This CDR3 spans 18 amino acids. Germline assignment: CDR1 MNHEY and CDR2 SVGEGT. Unmatched junction bases numbered 9, after V lost 2 bases and J lost 5 bases. CDR3 protein: CASSYLGGLAGITGELFF. CDR3 in DNA: TGTGCCAGCAGTTACCTAGGAGGACTAGCGGGAATTACCGGGGAGCTGTTTTTT.

This chain uses TRBV12-3 or TRBV12-4 with TRBJ2-5; TRBD2 matches at 11 bases. The last part of the DNA fits TRBJ2-7 better; the J call may be wrong. The CDR3 spans 15 residues. This CDR3 reads CASTHGTSGYYEQYF. Here the CDR3 DNA reads TGTGCCAGCACCCATGGGACTAGCGGATACTACGAGCAGTACTTC.

For this clonotype: Germline and junction disagree at one end, which may indicate a read error. The J gene is TRBJ2-7, the V gene TRBV7-7; 10 nucleotides agree with TRBD1. The CDR3 is 15 residues long. Germline V gene lookup returns CDR1 SSHAT and CDR2 FNYEAQ (reference sequence). The CDR3 loop is CASSQGQGYSYEQYF. The CDR3 nucleotides read TGTGCTAGCAGCCAGGGACAGGGGTACTCCTACGAGCAGTACTTC.

This chain connects TRBV20-1 to TRBJ2-2, with D possibly matching TRBD2 (6 bases). The germline V gene encodes CDR1 DFQATT and CDR2 SNEGSKA (reference sequence). The germline V and J ends were trimmed by 5 bases and 4 bases, with 17 bases remaining between them. The CDR3 contains 15 residues. The CDR3: CSAGGTQAGTGELFF. DNA for the CDR3: TGCAGTGCTGGGGGGACGCAAGCGGGCACCGGGGAGCTGTTTTTT.

In this sample, this clonotype turned up a few times. V usage is TRBV4-1 and J usage is TRBJ2-3, with D uncertain. The CDR3 has 13 residues. Germline V gene data show CDR1 as MGHRA and CDR2 as YSYEKL. Between the trimmed V and J ends, which lost 0 bases and 4 bases, there was a span of 5 bases. The CDR3 is CASSQDPPDTQYF. DNA of the CDR3: TGCGCCAGCAGCCAAGATCCACCAGATACGCAGTATTTT.

The CDR3 DNA is TGTGCCAGCAGTTACGTGGAAATAGCGCTCCATGAGCAGTACTTC. Translated, it gives CASSYVEIALHEQYF. The chain combines TRBV6-6 with TRBJ2-7, with D possibly TRBD2 on 5 matching bases. This CDR3 contains 15 residues. Germline V gene data show CDR1 as MNHNY and CDR2 as SVGAGI (reference sequence). Trimming removed 2 bases at V and 7 bases at J, with 18 bases between.

Many counts were recorded for this clonotype. This chain connects TRBV6-2 or TRBV6-3 to TRBJ1-1, with TRBD1 as a possible D gene (5 bases). The germline CDR1 and CDR2 sequences are MNHEY and SVGEGT. This CDR3 is 15 amino acids long. V was pared by 2 bases and J by 3 bases, with 13 bases between. The CDR3 nucleotides read TGTGCCAGCAGTTACAGGACGGGAGGGGACACTGAAGCTTTCTTT. Residues: CASSYRTGGDTEAFF.

This clonotype has a handful of counts. This chain links TRBV4-1 with TRBJ1-6, with unresolved D. Per germline, CDR1 MGHRA and CDR2 YSYEKL. This CDR3 has 19 amino acids. V lost 2 bases, J lost 0 bases, and 17 bases lay in between. The CDR3 DNA reads TGCGCCAGCAGCCAATTTCCCCCTGTGGGGTACTCCTATAATTCACCCCTCCACTTT. This gives the protein CASSQFPPVGYSYNSPLHF.